The 20 T cell receptor beta chains presented below share a single source sample, sequenced in a study of blood T cell repertoires in COVID-19. This table comes from immunoSEQ multiplex PCR, and its TCRdb copy is limited to in-frame clones, with some not included. The table lists about 210,000 clones, 65% to 90% of them singletons. The sample consisted of PBMCs or T cells enriched from blood (not recorded which). The receptors were sampled from a woman aged 45-65 years with acute COVID-19.

The chain recombines TRBV9 with TRBJ1-6; D is unresolved. V shed 4 bases and J shed 7 bases, with 18 bases lying between them. The CDR3 runs 16 residues. Germline CDR1 reads SGDLS; CDR2 reads YYNGEE. Here the CDR3 reads CASSPGEGLRNSPLHF. The CDR3 DNA reads TGTGCCAGCAGCCCCGGGGAGGGTCTGCGAAATTCACCCCTCCACTTT.

The rearrangement joins TRBV2 to TRBJ1-2; maybe TRBD1 (6 bases). Between the trimmed V and J ends, which lost 6 bases and 1 base, there was a span of 12 bases. This CDR3 has 14 amino acids. Per the germline V gene, CDR1 is SNHLY and CDR2 is FYNNEI. The DNA of the CDR3 is TGTGCCAGCAGAATTTACAGGGATAACTATGGCTACACCTTC. Encoded protein: CASRIYRDNYGYTF.

V gene TRBV4-3 combines with J gene TRBJ1-1, with 8 positions matching TRBD1. CDR1 and CDR2 from the germline V gene are LGHNA and YSLEER. V was clipped by 4 bases and J by 2 bases; unmatched bases: 3. The CDR3 has 14 residues. The chain's CDR3 is CASSLGTGNTEAFF. The CDR3 region has the DNA TGCGCCAGCAGCCTTGGGACAGGTAACACTGAAGCTTTCTTT.

J is TRBJ2-1 and V is TRBV5-5; 8 positions match TRBD2. With 3 bases clipped from V and 6 bases from J, the junction kept 8 bases outside the gene matches. CDR1 is SGHKS and CDR2 is YYEKEE in the germline V gene (reference sequence). The CDR3 spans 15 residues. DNA of the CDR3: TGTGCCAGCAGCTCAGTTGCGGGGGGTTCCAATGAGCAGTTCTTC. Translating gives CASSSVAGGSNEQFF.

This chain links TRBV2 with TRBJ2-1; 7 bases agree with TRBD2. The V segment lost 10 bases and the J segment 8 bases; nucleotides outside the gene matches: 14. CDR3 length: 14 amino acids. Germline lookup yields CDR1 SNHLY and CDR2 FYNNEI. The CDR3 loop reads CATPGGLDTHEQFF. In nucleotides, the CDR3 is TGTGCCACACCTGGCGGACTAGATACTCATGAGCAGTTCTTC.

The sample holds a few counts of this clone. This chain joins TRBV30 and TRBJ1-5; TRBD1 agrees at 9 bases. Germline CDR1 GTSNPN, CDR2 SVGIG (reference sequence). V dropped 3 bases and J dropped 6; count of bases not matched to a gene: 3. This CDR3 region has 13 residues. CDR3 sequence (DNA): TGTGCCTGGAGCAAACAGGGGGCTCAGCCCCAGCATTTT. Protein: CAWSKQGAQPQHF.

This clone was picked up a small number of times. This chain links TRBV5-1 with TRBJ2-5, with D possibly being TRBD1 (5 bases). The V and J ends lost 0 bases and 5 bases respectively, with 11 bases between them. This CDR3 has 14 residues. In germline, CDR1 is SGHRS, CDR2 YFSETQ. The CDR3 here is CASSLARVRETQYF. CDR3 coding DNA: TGCGCCAGCAGCTTGGCCAGGGTCCGGGAGACCCAGTACTTC.

The chain couples TRBV7-9 to TRBJ1-6; D not resolved. Trimming shortened V by 4 bases and J by 8 bases, and 12 bases separated the two germline ends. From germline, CDR1 is SEHNR and CDR2 FQNEAQ (reference sequence). The CDR3 has 14 residues. This CDR3 reads CASSSSGGYSPLHF. CDR3 nucleotide sequence: TGTGCCAGCAGCTCCAGCGGTGGGTATTCACCCCTCCACTTT.

A remark on this clone: Germline and junction disagree at one end, which may indicate a read error. This rearrangement joins TRBV7-7 to TRBJ2-1, with D possibly being TRBD2 (5 bases). Germline V gene data show CDR1 as SSHAT and CDR2 as FNYEAQ (reference sequence). The CDR3 has 15 amino acids. The CDR3, as DNA: TGTGCTAGCAGCTTATCGAGCGGACCTTACAATGAGCAGTTCTTC. Amino acids: CASSLSSGPYNEQFF.

This clone was seen more than once but under ten times. The V and J genes are TRBV6-5 and TRBJ2-3; 10 nucleotides align to TRBD2. The CDR3 spans 16 residues. Losses at the gene ends were 2 bases for V and 4 bases for J; bases not matched to a gene: 6. Germline V gene data show CDR1 as MNHEY and CDR2 as SVGAGI. The DNA of the CDR3 is TGTGCCAGCAGTTACCCCACTAGCGGGGCCCCAGATACGCAGTATTTT. It translates to CASSYPTSGAPDTQYF.

The chain is built from TRBV5-1 and TRBJ1-2; the D gene is possibly TRBD1 (5 bases). The CDR3 loop spans 14 amino acids. V lost 1 base to trimming and J lost 5 bases, with 12 bases between them. In germline, CDR1 is SGHRS, CDR2 YFSETQ. CDR3 in amino acids: CASSLSGIEYGYTF. The CDR3 bases are TGCGCCAGCAGCTTGTCAGGGATCGAATATGGCTACACCTTC.

The rearrangement joins TRBV7-2 to TRBJ1-3; unclear D gene. The V gene lost 3 bases and the J gene lost 3 bases, with 3 bases spanning the gap. The germline CDR1 and CDR2 sequences are SGHTA and FQGNSA. The CDR3 is 12 residues long. CDR3 sequence (DNA): TGTGCCAGCAGCTTTATTGGAAACACCATATATTTT. Translating gives CASSFIGNTIYF.

This sequence joins TRBV6-1 and TRBJ2-7; 11 positions agree with TRBD2. With V trimmed by 5 bases and J by 4 bases, 7 bases remained unmatched. The CDR3 has 15 residues. Germline CDR1 and CDR2: MNHNS and SASEGT. CDR3 nucleotide sequence: TGTGCCAGCAGTCCAAATAGCGGGGGGGTATACGAGCAGTACTTC. It translates to CASSPNSGGVYEQYF.

Notes on this clone: Other DNA sequences in the sample encode the same CDR3. The rearrangement uses TRBV28 and TRBJ1-4; a possible D gene is TRBD1 (5 bases). V lost 4 bases and J 8 bases, leaving 8 bases between the germline ends. The CDR3 is 12 amino acids. Germline V lookup: CDR1 MDHEN, CDR2 SYDVKM. The CDR3 DNA reads as TGTGCCAGCAGTTGGGGGGGAGAAAAACTGTTTTTT. Translation gives CASSWGGEKLFF.

The sample holds a few counts of this clone. CDR3 residues: CASSEMGGETQYF. DNA for the CDR3: TGTGCCAGCAGTGAAATGGGGGGAGAGACCCAGTACTTC. The chain uses TRBV9 and TRBJ2-5; perhaps TRBD2 as D (6 bases). Looked up from germline, CDR1 is SGDLS and CDR2 is YYNGEE. The CDR3 length is 13 residues. The V end lost 5 bases, the J end lost 4 bases, and 12 bases lay between the germline ends.

The chain employs TRBV28 and TRBJ1-5; 9 bases agree with TRBD1. The ends lost 6 bases at V and 4 bases at J; junction bases unmatched: 7. The germline gives CDR1 MDHEN, CDR2 SYDVKM. The CDR3 consists of 15 residues. The CDR3 is CASRHSGTGNQPQHF. As DNA, the CDR3 is TGTGCCAGCAGGCATTCGGGGACAGGGAATCAGCCCCAGCATTTT.

This sequence joins TRBV7-2 and TRBJ1-6; a weak D match, TRBD1 (6 bases). CDR3 length equals 14 residues. CDR1 is SGHTA and CDR2 is FQGNSA in the germline V gene. The V end lost 3 bases, the J end lost 7 bases, and 10 bases lay between the germline ends. The chain's CDR3 is CASSFRDINSPLHF. The CDR3 nucleotides are TGTGCCAGCAGCTTCCGGGACATCAATTCACCCCTCCACTTT. Based on the CDR3 plus reference TRBV7-2 and TRBJ1-6, the full variable domain is GAGVSQSPSNKVTEKGKDVELRCDPISGHTALYWYRQSLGQGLEFLIYFQGNSAPDKSGLPSDRFSAERTGGSVSTLTIQRTQQEDSAVYLCASSFRDINSPLHFGNGTRLTVT.

V gene TRBV5-1 combines with J gene TRBJ2-3; 11 bases fit TRBD1. Germline loops: CDR1 SGHRS, CDR2 YFSETQ. The CDR3 is 17 residues long. Trimming cost V 3 bases and J 2 bases; bases outside gene matches: 8. The CDR3 reads CASSSGQGAQSTDTQYF. The DNA of the CDR3 is TGCGCCAGCAGCTCCGGACAGGGGGCCCAATCCACAGATACGCAGTATTTT.

This clone was counted once. Other nucleotide sequences in the sample specify the same CDR3. The gene calls are TRBV7-2 and TRBJ2-7; D uncertain. Germline V gives CDR1 SGHTA, CDR2 FQGNSA. V lost 1 base and J 3 bases, leaving 7 bases between the germline ends. The CDR3 sequence is 13 residues long. CDR3 in amino acids: CASSLGPLYEQYF. CDR3 in DNA: TGTGCCAGCAGCTTAGGGCCCCTCTACGAGCAGTACTTC.

The rearrangement uses TRBV21-1 and TRBJ2-2; the tabulated D call, TRBD2, remains unverified against the DNA. TRBV21-1 is reported as a pseudogene. This CDR3 comprises 18 residues. The CDR3 sequence: CASTQGLAGGPNTGELFF. The CDR3 region has the DNA TGTGCCAGCACCCAAGGGCTAGCGGGGGGCCCGAACACCGGGGAGCTGTTTTTT.